The entry below gives a single T cell receptor (beta chain) sequence along with its context. Its cognate antigen has yet to be identified. No per-base quality is available; no much larger clone lies one base away. This sample is part of a study of shared clonotypes between healthy human individuals (dated by TCRdb to 2020 to 2021). Describing the broader study: A couple of women and a few men aged 18 to 49 years were included in the cohort. Blood TCR repertoires of five healthy adults were deeply sequenced to estimate repertoire size and the extent of clonotype sharing between individuals. Per donor, three plates each were used for CD4 naive and CD4 memory, two for CD8 naive, and one for CD8 memory. Different laboratories and diverse techniques were used to prepare libraries and sequence TCR repertoires, to increase sequencing depth and limit assay-specific biases. Between about 0.85 and 10 billion PBMCs per donor were obtained by leukapheresis. Results and caveats for the whole study, not just this receptor: Because the study included only a small number of donors, the genetic and exposure-history diversity represented was limited. Compared with non-shared clonotypes, clonotypes shared by all four sorted-subset donors had higher generation probabilities. Sampling was restricted to blood, and TCR repertoires in tissue are likely to differ from TCR repertoires in blood. When a handful of donors were compared, the shared fraction of clonotypes was around 5% for naive CD4, approximately 3.3% for naive CD8, 2.3% for memory CD4, and 0.4% for memory CD8. Estimated clonotype richness was generally larger for naive than for memory subsets. Based on pairwise subsampling, the degree of clonotype sharing among donors was expected to be affected by sequencing depth. Incomplete sequencing was indicated by rarefaction of sorted-subset datasets, despite the large sequencing depth.

Via the germline V gene (reference sequence), CDR1 is LNHDA and CDR2 SQIVND. From the cysteine through the phenylalanine, the CDR3 covers 15 amino acids. Only the CDR3 portion is preserved as DNA: 45 bases, with reading frame beginning at the first base. V has 5 bases trimmed and J has 3 bases trimmed; junction bases matching no gene number 6. TCR CDR3 regions were amplified from genomic DNA by multiplex PCR using the deep immunoSEQ assay. Extracted genomic DNA from each cell subset was distributed evenly across all wells of several immunoSEQ 96-well plates, and each plate was treated as a replicate. For sorted subsets, each replicate PCR was loaded with 150 to 250 ng genomic DNA, equivalent to 30,000 or so T cell genomes. Purified libraries were quantified with a Qubit 3.0 fluorometer, sized on a Bioanalyzer 2100, and re-quantified with the KAPA Library Quantification kit. Each immunoSEQ 96-well plate was sequenced on its own single-read 150-cycle Illumina NextSeq 550 flow cell. Regarding the original processing steps: Because the immunoSEQ output included only junctional sequences and no quality scores, the filtering could not be the same as the filtering used for full-length reads. To assign V/J genes and CDR3, sequences were annotated using PyIR, a Python wrapper for IgBLAST v1.9, with IMGT germline references. Reads were filtered out if the reads had weak V/J assignments (E-value above 1e-6), no CDR3, stop codons, out-of-frame junctions, or ambiguous translated residues. V3J clonotypes were defined by identical inferred V gene, J gene, and CDR3 amino acid sequence. The percentage overlap between two repertoires was calculated by dividing the number of shared unique clonotypes by the size of the smaller repertoire. Richness of each repertoire was evaluated using RTK rarefaction, the Chao1 estimator, and Recon v2.1 estimates of unobserved clonotypes. For all TCRbeta clonotypes obtained by the gDNA method from a few donors, generation probabilities were computed with OLGA. The table was pulled from immuneACCESS by TCRdb, which kept in-frame rearrangements only. Such tables lose some clones; where checked, under half of the loss comes from unresolved V genes, and the rest has no known cause. For V, J and clone size, that table is used; D and trimming come from the DNA. This sample lists around 2.5 million clones; roughly 93% were detected once. 0.35% to 0.45% of the sample goes to the ten largest clones.

The donors were healthy, HIV-negative adults who had no recently reported acute infections or vaccinations. Every donor was a Caucasian adult living in Nashville, Tennessee, USA. CD4+ T cells were enriched through magnetic negative selection, after which naive cells were positively selected on CD45RA and the remaining negative fraction served as the memory subset. Blood was obtained by leukapheresis, after which PBMCs were separated by Ficoll-Histopaque density gradient centrifugation and cryopreserved in liquid nitrogen vapor phase. Analytical flow cytometry was used to check the purity and quantity of each magnetically sorted T cell population. Genomic DNA was isolated from every sorted fraction and measured by UV absorbance on a Nanodrop 2000c.

This clonotype originated in a man aged 18 to 30 in good health. Some clones in this sample may be carry-over from other donors' samples. Recombination connected TRBV19 to TRBJ1-2; 10 of the junction bases match TRBD1. The sequencing input was naive CD4+ T cells from PBMCs. This specimen's cell subset or site label, per the study, means: CD45RA+ positively selected. At the DNA level, the sequence is TGTGCCAGTAGTTCGACAGGGGGCTTTTACTATGGCTACACCTTC. Protein translation: CASSSTGGFYYGYTF.